This T cell receptor beta chain stems from a study of blood T cell repertoires in COVID-19. Germline loops: CDR1 MGHRA, CDR2 YSYEKL. This CDR3 is built from 14 residues. Trimming took off 6 bases at V and 4 bases at J, with 15 bases between the two ends. The protocol was immunoSEQ multiplex PCR, while the TCRdb copy is restricted to in-frame clones and leaves out a portion. Of some 64,000 clones listed, roughly 73% are singletons. Sequencing was performed on peripheral blood. The V gene is TRBV4-1, the J gene TRBJ1-2; D unresolved. This receptor was obtained from an older woman with acute or convalescent COVID-19. CDR3: CASRQPGGSYGYTF. As DNA, the CDR3 is TGCGCCAGCAGACAGCCTGGTGGTAGCTATGGCTACACCTTC.